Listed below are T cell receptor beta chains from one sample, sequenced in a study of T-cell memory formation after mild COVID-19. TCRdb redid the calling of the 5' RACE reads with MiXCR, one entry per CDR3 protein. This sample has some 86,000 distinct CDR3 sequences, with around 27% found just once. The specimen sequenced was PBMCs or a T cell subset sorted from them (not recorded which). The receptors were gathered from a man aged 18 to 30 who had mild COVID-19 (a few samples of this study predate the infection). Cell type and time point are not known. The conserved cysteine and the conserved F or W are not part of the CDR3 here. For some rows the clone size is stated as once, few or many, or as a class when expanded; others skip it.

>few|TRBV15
ATSMGQNTGELF
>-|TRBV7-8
ASSFSWDQETQY
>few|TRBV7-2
ASSDRGDTQY
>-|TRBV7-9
ASSHRDRTNEKLF
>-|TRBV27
ASSSLAGGPYNEQF
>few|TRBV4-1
ASSPGVNTGELF
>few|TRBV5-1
ASSPRLAQDQF
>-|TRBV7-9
ASSSGTLPTNEKLF
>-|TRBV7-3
ASSSLGGRNEQF
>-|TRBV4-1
ASSQDRVKDTQY
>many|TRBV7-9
ASSRGQEQF
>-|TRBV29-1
SVEDRAAEGETQY
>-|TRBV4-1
ASSQEQGRSPLH
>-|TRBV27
ASSSLDLGGPAKNIQY
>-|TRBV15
ATSRDRPLTGGNSGYT
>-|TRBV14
ASSQTGQGAYEQY
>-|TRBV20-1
SARRVGRPGELF
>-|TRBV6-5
ASSYSADYEQY
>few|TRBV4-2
ASSQVWLGGRERANYGYT